This T cell receptor beta chain was sequenced during a study of beta chain features in type 1 diabetes. Study as a whole: Examined across all samples were roughly 110,000,000 sorted cells.

It was one heparinised blood draw, averaging approximately 100 mL, that each donor gave. Purity (above 95%) was reached by all sorted populations. Expressed TCRB transcripts got sequenced, as all isolated RNA was reverse transcribed. Assay: immunoSEQ multiplex PCR; the TCRdb copy retains only in-frame clones and omits some. The data contain 140,000 or so clones, roughly a tenth of them singletons. This clone was detected only a few times. V shed 3 bases and J shed 4 bases, with 18 bases lying between them. CDR3 length: 15 residues. The germline V gene encodes CDR1 GTSNPN and CDR2 SVGIG (reference sequence).

The J gene is TRBJ1-1, the V gene TRBV30, with D perhaps TRBD1 (5 bases). The TCR was taken from a man aged 18 to 29 in good health. The source material was central memory CD4+ T cells from blood. CDR3 sequence reads: CAWSLGVAGVTEAFF. CDR3 nucleotides: TGTGCCTGGAGCCTCGGGGTTGCGGGGGTCACTGAAGCTTTCTTT.